These 8 T cell receptor beta chains were sequenced from one sample in a study of blood T cells in healthy people across ages. Through a sample-barcoded 5' primer and a J-beta primer mix, a second PCR was run for about 6 to 11 cycles. A single record per CDR3 protein comes from TCRdb applying MiXCR to the 5' RACE reads. The sample lists 650,000 to 700,000 distinct CDR3 sequences, 32% occurring once. Sequenced: blood. Receptor source: a woman over 75 in good health.

This clonotype has just one count. The V call is TRBV7-9, the J call TRBJ2-7; D gene ambiguous. The CDR3 extends over 14 amino acids. Germline V CDR1 and CDR2: SEHNR, FQNEAQ (reference sequence). V was trimmed by 1 base and J by 2 bases, leaving 9 bases between them. The CDR3 DNA follows: TGTGCCAGCAGCTTAGAAGCCGATGCCTACGAGCAGTACTTC. As protein: CASSLEADAYEQYF.

This clonotype has a single count. The J gene is TRBJ2-1, the V gene TRBV9; 12 bases fit TRBD2. From germline, CDR1 is SGDLS and CDR2 YYNGEE. This CDR3 has 16 amino acids. The trim removed 3 bases at V and 8 bases at J, leaving 9 bases unmatched. The CDR3 coding sequence is TGTGCCAGCAGCGCCGATGGACTAGCGGGACGATATGAGCAGTTCTTC. This encodes CASSADGLAGRYEQFF.

In this sample, this clonotype turned up many times. The V and J genes are TRBV5-1 and TRBJ1-5; a possible D gene is TRBD1 (6 bases). CDR1 is SGHRS and CDR2 is YFSETQ in the germline V gene. Deletions cut 4 bases from V and 6 bases from J, with 17 bases between. This CDR3 comprises 15 residues. The CDR3 nucleotides are TGCGCCAGCAGCCCCTACCCGGGACACCGTCAGCCCCAGCATTTT. Translating it yields CASSPYPGHRQPQHF.

This clonotype was picked up many times. V is TRBV21-1 and J is TRBJ2-3; TRBD2 is the table's D call and was not checked against the DNA. TRBV21-1 is noted as a pseudogene. CDR3 length: 16 residues. The CDR3 reads CASSRLAGLKEDTQYF. In DNA form, the CDR3 reads TGTGCCAGCAGCAGGTTAGCGGGACTAAAGGAGGATACGCAGTATTTT.

This chain links TRBV21-1 with TRBJ2-4. TRBV21-1 is a listed pseudogene. This CDR3 has 14 residues. The CDR3 here is CVSSRRMAKNIQYF. DNA for the CDR3: TGTGTCAGCAGCAGAAGAATGGCCAAAAACATTCAGTACTTC.

This clonotype has at least ten counts. This chain joins TRBV4-1 and TRBJ1-2, with D unresolved. Germline V gene data show CDR1 as MGHRA and CDR2 as YSYEKL. The length of the CDR3 is 15 residues. The V and J ends lost 0 bases and 0 bases respectively, with 8 bases between them. The CDR3 spells CASSQDLTPNYGYTF. Written as DNA, the CDR3 is TGCGCCAGCAGCCAAGATCTGACACCTAACTATGGCTACACCTTC.

The table lists this clonotype with many counts. This rearrangement joins TRBV30 to TRBJ1-1, with 7 bases matching TRBD1. CDR3 length: 13 residues. Germline CDR1 reads GTSNPN; CDR2 reads SVGIG (reference sequence). J was trimmed by 7 bases and V by 3 bases; bases with no gene match: 8. The CDR3 is CAWSSTGLGEAFF. The CDR3 nucleotides read TGTGCCTGGAGCTCGACAGGGTTAGGTGAAGCTTTCTTT.

This clonotype was observed many times. The chain uses TRBV15 and TRBJ2-5, with no clear D. Per the germline V gene, CDR1 is LNHNV and CDR2 is YYDKDF (reference sequence). Trimming removed 0 bases from V and 6 bases from J, with 17 bases in between. The CDR3 is 16 amino acids. CDR3: CATSRDHPYRVKTQYF. In DNA form, the CDR3 reads TGTGCCACCAGCAGAGATCATCCGTATCGAGTAAAGACCCAGTACTTC.